The 28 T cell receptor beta chains given below trace back to one sample, sequenced in a study of blood T cells in healthy people across ages. The second PCR ran about 6 to 11 cycles with a sample-barcoded 5' primer and J-beta primers. TCRdb fed the 5' RACE reads into MiXCR, producing one record per CDR3 protein. The sample contains 1.5 million to 2 million distinct CDR3 sequences, approximately 28% of which appear only once. The source material was blood. The receptors shown here come from a woman in her 30s in good health.

This clonotype was counted a few times. This sequence joins TRBV5-1 and TRBJ2-5; D call uncertain. This CDR3 is built from 9 residues. V shed 2 bases and J shed 12 bases, with 5 bases lying between them. CDR1 is SGHRS, CDR2 YFSETQ, per germline. The CDR3: CASSFLKYF. CDR3 coding DNA: TGCGCCAGCAGCTTTCTTAAGTACTTC. The variable domain in full, with the rest retrieved from reference TRBV5-1 and TRBJ2-5, is KAGVTQTPRYLIKTRGQQVTLSCSPISGHRSVSWYQQTPGQGLQFLFEYFSETQRNKGNFPGRFSGRQFSNSRSEMNVSTLELGDSALYLCASSFLKYFGPGTRLLVL.

This clonotype was picked up a small number of times. The rearrangement links TRBV7-9 to TRBJ1-2; D possibly corresponds to TRBD1 (5 bases). This CDR3 contains 14 residues. Germline-derived CDR1 and CDR2 are SEHNR and FQNEAQ (reference sequence). The V end lost 5 bases, the J end lost 4 bases, and 14 bases lay between the germline ends. CDR3 residues: CASSRGLGPYGYTF. In DNA form, the CDR3 reads TGTGCCAGCAGCCGGGGCCTAGGCCCCTATGGCTACACCTTC.

This clonotype was seen repeatedly, ten times or more. V gene TRBV6-5 combines with J gene TRBJ2-1; 7 bases map to TRBD1. CDR1 and CDR2 (germline): MNHEY, SVGAGI. The V gene end was trimmed by 4 bases and the J gene end by 5 bases; junction bases not matched to a gene: 5. The CDR3 has 14 residues. CDR3 protein: CASSSRQGHNEQFF. As DNA, the CDR3 is TGTGCCAGCAGTTCCAGACAGGGTCACAATGAGCAGTTCTTC.

This clonotype was observed at least ten times. Written as DNA, the CDR3 is TGTGCCAGCAGCGCCAGACAGGGGAATCAGCCCCAGCATTTT. This codes for CASSARQGNQPQHF. The chain uses TRBV7-2 and TRBJ1-5, with 8 bases aligning to TRBD1. Trimming cost V 5 bases and J 4 bases; bases outside gene matches: 4. Germline CDR1 is SGHTA and CDR2 is FQGNSA. The CDR3 runs 14 residues.

This clonotype was detected only a few times. The chain couples TRBV20-1 to TRBJ1-5; tentatively, D is TRBD1 (5 bases). Germline CDR1 DFQATT, CDR2 SNEGSKA (reference sequence). There are 13 residues in the CDR3. The ends were cut back, 6 bases at V and 6 bases at J, with 15 bases in the middle. This CDR3 reads CSARGSSGQPQHF. Here the CDR3 DNA reads TGCAGTGCCCGGGGCTCATCAGGTCAGCCCCAGCATTTT.

The V gene is TRBV5-1, the J gene TRBJ2-5; 8 positions match TRBD1. The trim removed 4 bases at V and 11 bases at J, leaving 13 bases unmatched. This CDR3 is built from 14 residues. Germline CDR1 reads SGHRS; CDR2 reads YFSETQ. The CDR3 sequence: CASSTTGARRVQYF. The CDR3 DNA sequence: TGCGCCAGCAGCACGACAGGGGCGCGAAGAGTGCAGTACTTC.

Concerning this clonotype itself: Given a much more abundant clone one base away, this may be a read error. This sequence joins TRBV11-2 and TRBJ2-3, with D possibly matching TRBD1 (5 bases). Per the germline V gene, CDR1 is SGHAT and CDR2 is FQNNGV. Trimming stripped 7 bases from V and 1 base from J, with 12 bases between. The CDR3 covers 14 residues. CDR3 loop: CASTAGLRTDTQYF. CDR3 bases: TGTGCCAGCACCGCAGGGCTACGCACAGATACGCAGTATTTT.

CDR3 DNA sequence: TGCAGTGCTAGTCCCGGGGGGCGCCCCCGGGGCACAGATACGCAGTATTTT. Translated, it gives CSASPGGRPRGTDTQYF. The chain joins TRBV20-1 to TRBJ2-3; D is perhaps TRBD2 (7 bases). The length of the CDR3 is 17 residues. Between the trimmed V and J ends, which lost 3 bases and 1 base, there was a span of 20 bases. In germline, CDR1 is DFQATT, CDR2 SNEGSKA (reference sequence).

The sample holds many counts of this clonotype. The V gene is TRBV10-3, the J gene TRBJ2-7; D perhaps matches TRBD1 (5 bases). Trimming took off 6 bases at V and 1 base at J, with 16 bases between the two ends. Germline values: CDR1 ENHRY, CDR2 SYGVKD. The CDR3 sequence is 15 residues long. The CDR3 loop is CAISAPQGGSYEQYF. The CDR3 nucleotides read TGTGCCATCAGCGCCCCCCAGGGTGGGTCCTACGAGCAGTACTTC.

This clonotype was counted between two and nine times. The genes are TRBV9 and TRBJ2-5, with 11 positions matching TRBD1. The CDR3 extends over 16 amino acids. The J segment lost 4 bases and the V segment lost 3 bases, leaving 8 bases of the junction unmatched. CDR1 SGDLS and CDR2 YYNGEE come from the germline V gene. The CDR3 region is CASSAEGTGGRETQYF. In DNA form, the CDR3 reads TGTGCCAGCAGCGCTGAGGGGACAGGGGGTAGAGAGACCCAGTACTTC.

This clonotype has a handful of counts. The chain is built from TRBV2 and TRBJ2-1, with D perhaps TRBD2 (6 bases). This CDR3 contains 12 residues. Germline assignment: CDR1 SNHLY and CDR2 FYNNEI. Trimming stripped 7 bases from V and 4 bases from J, with 8 bases between. CDR3 sequence reads: CASTAGYNEQFF. The CDR3 nucleotides read TGTGCCAGCACGGCGGGGTACAATGAGCAGTTCTTC. The full variable domain, its missing parts supplied by reference TRBV2 and TRBJ2-1, is EPEVTQTPSHQVTQMGQEVILRCVPISNHLYFYWYRQILGQKVEFLVSFYNNEISEKSEIFDDQFSVERPDGSNFTLKIRSTKLEDSAMYFCASTAGYNEQFFGPGTRLTVL.

The chain employs TRBV30 and TRBJ1-5, with D uncertain. This CDR3 is 14 amino acids long. Germline V CDR1 and CDR2: GTSNPN, SVGIG (reference sequence). The V end lost 3 bases, the J end lost 3 bases, and 12 bases lay between the germline ends. The CDR3 nucleotides read TGTGCCTGGAGCCGGGGAAGGGTCAATCAGCCCCAGCATTTT. Its translation: CAWSRGRVNQPQHF.

In its sample, this clonotype was seen a few times. V usage is TRBV10-3 and J usage is TRBJ2-1; TRBD1 matches 9 bases. Germline lookup yields CDR1 ENHRY and CDR2 SYGVKD. V dropped 4 bases and J dropped 2; count of bases not matched to a gene: 3. This CDR3 has 15 residues. The CDR3, as DNA: TGTGCCATCAGTGCCACAGGGGGCGCCTACAATGAGCAGTTCTTC. Amino acids: CAISATGGAYNEQFF.

There are a few counts of this clonotype. This chain connects TRBV20-1 to TRBJ2-7, with TRBD2 matching 9 bases. CDR1 and CDR2 from the germline V gene are DFQATT and SNEGSKA (reference sequence). J lost 4 bases, V lost 0 bases, and 7 bases had no gene match. This CDR3 has 15 residues. In nucleotides, the CDR3 is TGCAGTGCTAGAGATGGGGTAGCGGGAGCGTACGAGCAGTACTTC. As protein: CSARDGVAGAYEQYF.

The chain recombines TRBV7-9 with TRBJ1-2; D gene uncertain. Deletions cut 3 bases from V and 6 bases from J, with 11 bases between. This CDR3 region has 13 residues. Germline V lookup: CDR1 SEHNR, CDR2 FQNEAQ (reference sequence). The CDR3 is CASSFLTVDGYTF. The CDR3 DNA is TGTGCCAGCAGCTTTCTAACAGTGGATGGCTACACCTTC.

This clonotype was observed many times. The V call is TRBV18, the J call TRBJ2-5; D might be TRBD1 (6 bases). Deletions cut 8 bases from V and 5 bases from J, with 15 bases between. Germline V gene data show CDR1 as KGHSH and CDR2 as LQKENI. The CDR3 contains 13 residues. CDR3 residues: CASSPQGGETQYF. The CDR3 nucleotides are TGTGCCAGCAGCCCACAGGGCGGGGAGACCCAGTACTTC.

The chain recombines TRBV7-2 with TRBJ2-1, with D maybe TRBD1 (5 bases). CDR1 and CDR2 (germline): SGHTA, FQGNSA. The CDR3 runs to 14 residues. Trimming cost V 1 base and J 9 bases, with 13 bases left between them. CDR3 loop: CASSLGRTQGEQFF. CDR3 DNA: TGTGCCAGCAGCTTAGGACGGACGCAGGGTGAGCAGTTCTTC.

J is TRBJ1-5 and V is TRBV9; 7 bases agree with TRBD1. With 0 bases clipped from V and 9 bases from J, the junction kept 3 bases outside the gene matches. The length of the CDR3 is 13 residues. Looked up from germline, CDR1 is SGDLS and CDR2 is YYNGEE. The CDR3 region has the DNA TGTGCCAGCAGCGTAGCTGAGGGGGCGCCCCAGCATTTT. The encoded protein is CASSVAEGAPQHF. Full variable domain (remainder filled in from reference TRBV9 and TRBJ1-5): DSGVTQTPKHLITATGQRVTLRCSPRSGDLSVYWYQQSLDQGLQFLIQYYNGEERAKGNILERFSAQQFPDLHSELNLSSLELGDSALYFCASSVAEGAPQHFGDGTRLSIL.

This clonotype was detected only a few times. This rearrangement joins TRBV10-2 to TRBJ2-4; D is possibly TRBD1 (6 bases). The DNA end lines up better with TRBJ2-5; the J call may be wrong. CDR1 and CDR2 (germline): WSHSY, SAAADI. CDR3 length: 14 amino acids. The CDR3 coding sequence is TGCGCCAGCAGGGGGGCAGAAATACAAGAGACCCAGTACTTC. It is translated as CASRGAEIQETQYF.

The rearrangement joins TRBV20-1 to TRBJ2-7, with 11 bases lining up with TRBD1. Germline V lookup: CDR1 DFQATT, CDR2 SNEGSKA (reference sequence). V shed 3 bases, J shed 7 bases, and the junction held 14 bases outside the gene matches. The CDR3 has 16 amino acids. CDR3 region: CSASHVGTGGSWEQYF. The DNA of the CDR3 is TGCAGTGCTAGTCACGTAGGGACAGGGGGTTCTTGGGAGCAGTACTTC.

This clonotype was picked up a small number of times. J is TRBJ2-7 and V is TRBV10-1; D gene ambiguous. Per germline, CDR1 WNHNN and CDR2 SYGVQD (reference sequence). Trimming took off 6 bases at V and 3 bases at J, with 12 bases between the two ends. CDR3 length: 13 amino acids. CDR3 DNA: TGCGCCAGCAGGGAGACTTACGGCTACGAGCAGTACTTC. Protein sequence: CASRETYGYEQYF.

This clonotype appeared a few times. The rearrangement joins TRBV20-1 to TRBJ1-1; D not certain. CDR3 length equals 13 residues. Trimming removed 2 bases from V and 1 base from J, with 8 bases in between. CDR1 DFQATT and CDR2 SNEGSKA come from the germline V gene (reference sequence). This CDR3 reads CSARQWGNTEAFF. The CDR3 DNA reads TGCAGTGCTAGACAGTGGGGGAACACTGAAGCTTTCTTT.

This clonotype has only a few counts. The chain recombines TRBV5-1 with TRBJ2-1, with 16 bases aligning to TRBD2. V dropped 3 bases and J dropped 4; count of bases not matched to a gene: 7. The CDR3 is made up of 18 amino acids. The germline V gene encodes CDR1 SGHRS and CDR2 YFSETQ. The CDR3 sequence: CASSSRGTSGGAYNEQFF. CDR3 bases: TGCGCCAGCAGCTCCCGGGGGACTAGCGGGGGGGCTTACAATGAGCAGTTCTTC. Full variable domain (remainder filled in from reference TRBV5-1 and TRBJ2-1): KAGVTQTPRYLIKTRGQQVTLSCSPISGHRSVSWYQQTPGQGLQFLFEYFSETQRNKGNFPGRFSGRQFSNSRSEMNVSTLELGDSALYLCASSSRGTSGGAYNEQFFGPGTRLTVL.

This clonotype came up many times. The rearrangement links TRBV6-5 to TRBJ1-2; perhaps TRBD1 as D (5 bases). This CDR3 has 14 amino acids. CDR1 is MNHEY, CDR2 SVGAGI, per germline. V was pared by 6 bases and J by 0 bases, with 11 bases between. For the CDR3, the DNA is TGTGCCAGCAGCCCCGCGGGGCCTAACTATGGCTACACCTTC. Translated: CASSPAGPNYGYTF.

The J gene is TRBJ2-7, the V gene TRBV4-2, with TRBD1 matching 8 bases. The J call is uncertain, as TRBJ2-5 better fits the DNA end. The CDR3 has 17 residues. Germline-derived CDR1 and CDR2 are LGHNA and YNFKEQ. For the CDR3, the DNA is TGTGCCAGCAGCCGAGTCCGATCAGGGGGCGCGGGAGAGACCCAGTACTTC. Translated: CASSRVRSGGAGETQYF.

There are a few counts of this clonotype. The rearrangement links TRBV5-1 to TRBJ2-1; 10 positions agree with TRBD2. This CDR3 comprises 14 residues. Trimming removed 5 bases from V and 6 bases from J; junction bases left unmatched: 5. Germline V gene sequence: CDR1 SGHRS, CDR2 YFSETQ. The CDR3 region has the DNA TGCGCCAGCAGGGGGACTAGCGCAACCAATGAGCAGTTCTTC. The encoded protein is CASRGTSATNEQFF.

This clonotype was detected only a few times. The rearrangement uses TRBV6-1 and TRBJ2-5; D tentatively reads TRBD1 or TRBD2 (5 bases each). V dropped 11 bases and J dropped 4 bases, with 23 bases sitting between them. Germline lookup yields CDR1 MNHNS and CDR2 SASEGT. The CDR3 loop spans 15 amino acids. CDR3 sequence reads: CAGTRAALGGETQYF. CDR3 sequence (DNA): TGTGCCGGAACTAGGGCCGCCCTTGGGGGAGAGACCCAGTACTTC.

The chain combines TRBV3-1 with TRBJ1-2; D is possibly TRBD1 (6 bases). Between the trimmed V and J ends, which lost 0 bases and 8 bases, there was a span of 13 bases. This CDR3 is built from 14 residues. Germline V gene data show CDR1 as LGHDT and CDR2 as YNNKEL (reference sequence). The CDR3 spells CASSQDMTGRGYTF. CDR3 nucleotides: TGTGCCAGCAGCCAAGATATGACAGGAAGGGGCTACACCTTC.